What follows are 8 T cell receptor beta chains derived from one specimen sequenced in a study of T cell repertoires in cytomegalovirus infection (dated by TCRdb to between 2018 and 2021). Sequencing was performed on an Illumina HiSeq 1500. In-frame beta chains were kept once TCRdb had trimmed the public reads at Q25 with fastp and called clones with MiXCR. All rows with the same CDR3 protein become a single entry with the most common DNA and genes. For this sample the table gives some 200,000 distinct CDR3 sequences, of which roughly 19% were detected only once. Around 3.1% of the sample belongs to the ten largest clones. The sequenced sample consisted of PBMCs. Receptors were obtained from a human donor in good health (CMV status not recorded). Some clones in this sample may be carry-over from other donors' samples.

In this sample, this clonotype turned up a few times. The CDR3 loop is CASRNGDGELFF. Here the CDR3 DNA reads TGTGCCAGCAGGAATGGCGACGGGGAGCTGTTTTTT. J is TRBJ2-2 and V is TRBV12-3 or TRBV12-4; D uncertain. With 6 bases removed from V and 7 bases from J, the gap between germline ends came to 9 bases. This CDR3 has 12 amino acids.

This clonotype was detected ten times or more. The rearrangement links TRBV19 to TRBJ2-3; TRBD1 agrees at 7 bases. The CDR3 consists of 16 residues. V lost 5 bases to trimming and J lost 9 bases; unmatched junction nucleotides: 17. CDR1 and CDR2 (germline): LNHDA, SQIVND (reference sequence). The CDR3 bases are TGTGCCAGTAGTGAGACAGGGTCTTCCGGCCTAGGCACGCAGTATTTT. Its protein is CASSETGSSGLGTQYF.

The chain is built from TRBV5-1 and TRBJ1-1; 7 bases agree with TRBD1. Per the germline V gene, CDR1 is SGHRS and CDR2 is YFSETQ. The CDR3 is 15 residues long. The trim removed 0 bases at V and 1 base at J, leaving 3 bases unmatched. This CDR3 is CASSLGGTENTEAFF. The DNA of the CDR3 is TGCGCCAGCAGCTTGGGGGGGACAGAGAACACTGAAGCTTTCTTT.

There are a few counts of this clonotype. The chain couples TRBV11-2 to TRBJ2-7; TRBD1 matches at 9 bases. Germline CDR1 SGHAT, CDR2 FQNNGV. The V segment lost 3 bases and the J segment 5 bases; nucleotides outside the gene matches: 8. The CDR3 has 15 amino acids. Here the CDR3 reads CASSLAGTGIHEQYF. Here the CDR3 DNA reads TGTGCCAGCAGCTTGGCCGGGACAGGGATCCACGAGCAGTACTTC.

This clonotype was seen ten or more times. V and J are TRBV7-2 and TRBJ2-7; 7 bases are shared with TRBD1. J gave up 3 bases and V 1 base, and 12 bases lay outside the gene matches. Germline values: CDR1 SGHTA, CDR2 FQGNSA. The length of the CDR3 is 17 residues. The CDR3 sequence is CASSLGVSRTGHYEQYF. DNA of the CDR3: TGTGCCAGCAGCTTAGGTGTCAGTCGGACAGGACACTACGAGCAGTACTTC.

Points on this clonotype: This may come from a read error, since a much larger clone is one base off. V and J are TRBV11-2 and TRBJ2-2; no definite D call. Germline values: CDR1 SGHAT, CDR2 FQNNGV. This CDR3 region has 12 residues. Trimming took 6 bases from V and 5 from J, leaving 7 bases between them. The CDR3 coding sequence is TGTGCCAGCAGACCCGGGACCGGGGAGCTGTTTTTT. Its translation is CASRPGTGELFF.

This clonotype has at least ten counts. The rearrangement joins TRBV7-2 to TRBJ2-5; D is perhaps TRBD1 or TRBD2 (5 bases each). The V end lost 4 bases, the J end lost 4 bases, and 16 bases lay between the germline ends. CDR1 is SGHTA and CDR2 is FQGNSA in the germline V gene. The CDR3 spans 15 residues. The chain's CDR3 is CASSSRPGTRETQYF. The CDR3 region has the DNA TGTGCCAGCAGCTCCCGCCCCGGGACCAGAGAGACCCAGTACTTC.

In this sample, this clonotype turned up a few times. The gene calls are TRBV6-1 and TRBJ1-2, with D possibly being TRBD1 (5 bases). The CDR3 has 14 residues. The V gene's germline CDR1 is MNHNS and CDR2 SASEGT. V was trimmed by 3 bases and J by 4 bases, leaving 12 bases between them. CDR3 DNA: TGTGCCAGCAGTGAGGCCCGTGGGGCCTATGGCTACACCTTC. This sequence encodes CASSEARGAYGYTF.